This T cell receptor beta chain was obtained from a study of control samples from healthy donors and cancer patients. Germline assignment: CDR1 SNHLY and CDR2 FYNNEI. The CDR3 contains 14 residues. Trimming took off 5 bases at V and 4 bases at J, with 12 bases between the two ends. The data were produced by immunoSEQ multiplex PCR, yet TCRdb's version contains in-frame clones alone and is incomplete. Of about 77,000 clones listed, 85% to 95% were seen once; the top ten hold approximately 5.8%. The TCR originated in a woman aged 55-75 years in good health. Sequenced sample: blood. This chain uses TRBV2 with TRBJ2-1, with D possibly TRBD1 on 5 matching bases. The CDR3 DNA is TGTGCCAGCAGTTCCGACAGAACGTACAATGAGCAGTTCTTC. It codes for CASSSDRTYNEQFF.